This T cell receptor (beta chain) was obtained from a study of CD8 T cells in ankylosing spondylitis. Whole-study results and caveats: A motif in TCR beta, a set of 8 or 9 highly homologous variants, appeared characteristic of ankylosing spondylitis blood. Significant enrichment of disease-linked clones was reported in matched ankylosing spondylitis synovial fluid. Earlier reports found some motif variants in synovial fluid and blood in reactive arthritis.

As the method for making TCR beta libraries, quantitative 5'-RACE with molecular barcodes was used. TCRdb reprocessed the 5' RACE reads with MiXCR, giving one entry per CDR3 protein. The data contain more than 650,000 distinct CDR3 sequences, over 9.5% of them singletons. CDR1 and CDR2 from the germline V gene are DFQATT and SNEGSKA (reference sequence). The ends lost 6 bases at V and 5 bases at J; junction bases unmatched: 6. This CDR3 contains 13 residues. This clonotype was counted only a few times. The antigen remains unidentified. The V gene is TRBV20-1, the J gene TRBJ2-7, with 11 bases identical to TRBD1. This TCR was sampled from a male donor with ankylosing spondylitis. The sample taken for sequencing was blood, either unsorted or a sorted T cell fraction (not recorded which). This CDR3 reads CSAPGQGVDEQYF. The CDR3 bases are TGCAGTGCACCGGGACAGGGGGTCGACGAGCAGTACTTC.